This T cell receptor beta chain comes out of a study of blood T cell repertoires in COVID-19. TCRdb's table, derived via immunoSEQ multiplex PCR, lists solely in-frame clones and lacks some. This sample has around 97,000 clones, with 85% to 90% found just once. The CDR3 extends over 15 amino acids. The J segment lost 4 bases and the V segment lost 3 bases, leaving 1 base of the junction unmatched. Germline V gene data show CDR1 as LNHDA and CDR2 as SQIVND (reference sequence). The chain employs TRBV19 and TRBJ2-2, with 11 bases aligning to TRBD1. What was sequenced was peripheral blood. This clonotype was sampled from a human donor in a cohort sampled during active COVID-19. The CDR3 reads CASSMGTGGTGELFF. The CDR3 coding sequence is TGTGCCAGTAGTATGGGGACAGGGGGCACCGGGGAGCTGTTTTTT.